This TCR beta chain was found in a study of blood T cell repertoires in COVID-19. The wider study: The United States, Italy and Spain were the sources of the acute and convalescent COVID-19 samples. The cDNA or gDNA used as material had been derived from T cells, B-cell-depleted T cells, or PBMCs.

In the authors' workflow: Amplification from reference gene primers served as the basis for estimated nucleated cell counts. Using immunoSEQ multiplex PCR, the repertoire was profiled, and TCRdb retains in-frame clones only, with some absent. The V and J calls and clone size come from that table; D and trimming were worked out from the DNA. The sample records around 46,000 clones, about 90% being singletons. Trimming took 5 bases from V and 4 from J, leaving 12 bases between them. Germline V gene data show CDR1 as SGHTA and CDR2 as FQGNSA. This CDR3 comprises 14 residues. This clone was observed a single time.

The V call is TRBV7-2, the J call TRBJ1-5, with D possibly being TRBD1 (6 bases). Sequences were obtained from peripheral blood. The source is a human donor in a cohort sampled during active COVID-19. The DNA for the CDR3 is TGTGCCAGCAGCCCTGGGACACCTAATCAGCCCCAGCATTTT. Protein sequence: CASSPGTPNQPQHF.